These T cell receptor beta chains were read from a single sample in a study of technical replicates of blood from a few donors. Data came from immunoSEQ multiplex PCR; TCRdb stores just in-frame clones and leaves some out. The table has 65,000 to 80,000 clones, roughly 96% seen once. Sequencing was carried out using T cells isolated from PBMCs. The receptors here all came from a human donor in good health. Each CDR3 is given without its conserved first and last residue. Fields, in order: V gene, J gene, CDR3 protein.

>TRBV14|TRBJ1-2
ASSQGGYGYT
>TRBV4-3|TRBJ1-4
ASSPTSATNEKLF
>TRBV4-2|TRBJ2-7
ASSQVREVVEQY
>TRBV15|TRBJ2-5
ATSRDGNRIGETQY
>TRBV6-5|TRBJ2-7
ASSQRLVDEYEQY
>TRBV5-1|TRBJ2-7
ASSGTGYEQY
>TRBV4-3|TRBJ2-2
ASSQRLNTGELF
>TRBV14|TRBJ1-1
ASSIALNTEAF
>TRBV10-3|TRBJ1-4
AISESAFNEKLF
>TRBV29-1|TRBJ1-2
SVEDRQGASYGYT
>TRBV7-2|TRBJ2-2
ASSLYYTGELF
>TRBV11-3|TRBJ2-5
ASSLGVGEETQY
>TRBV4-3|TRBJ1-1
ASSQEGTGGAF
>TRBV5-8|TRBJ1-1
ASSLDPGPEAF
>TRBV9|TRBJ2-1
ASSVSGRSYNEQF
>TRBV25-1|TRBJ1-1
ASSDWTGGLTEAF
>TRBV19|TRBJ1-5
ASSPRQGGHNQPQH
>TRBV29-1|TRBJ1-5
SVRPTVNQPQH
>TRBV19|TRBJ1-2
ASSRGQGVITSFRYT
>TRBV28|TRBJ1-2
ASSLSYYGYT
>TRBV18|TRBJ1-1
ASSTDSTEAF
>TRBV7-3|TRBJ2-2
ASSLTRDSTGELF
>TRBV6-6|TRBJ1-1
ASSYSRYSNTEAF
>TRBV4-1|TRBJ2-7
ASSQGLAGGVKSYEQY
>TRBV19|TRBJ1-5
ASSRGLRNQPQH
>TRBV19|TRBJ1-2
ASKGDRERRGYT
>TRBV11-2|TRBJ2-5
ASSLVSQETQY
>TRBV9|TRBJ1-1
ASSSGAMGRQNTEAF
>TRBV18|TRBJ2-2
ASSPGTSGRRTGELF
>TRBV5-7|TRBJ1-2
ASSSWPGYT
>TRBV10-3|TRBJ2-3
AITDPLDSPSTDTQY
>TRBV11-3|TRBJ2-5
ASSLSWGEETQY
>TRBV6-1|TRBJ1-2
ASRRTASLYGYT
>TRBV9|TRBJ2-1
ASAETSGSGNEQF
>TRBV7-3|TRBJ2-3
ASSLTVGLAGERDTQY
>TRBV6-5|TRBJ1-1
ASRAGQVYTEAF
>TRBV5-6|TRBJ1-2
ASSLGQATNYGYT
>TRBV11-3|TRBJ2-5
ASMRTGRETQY
>TRBV28|TRBJ1-5
ASSLGSQPQH
>TRBV7-3|TRBJ1-1
ASSSQRGSTEAF
>TRBV6-5|TRBJ1-2
ASSYGQGSYGYT
>TRBV5-1|TRBJ2-7
ASRWGQDGEQY